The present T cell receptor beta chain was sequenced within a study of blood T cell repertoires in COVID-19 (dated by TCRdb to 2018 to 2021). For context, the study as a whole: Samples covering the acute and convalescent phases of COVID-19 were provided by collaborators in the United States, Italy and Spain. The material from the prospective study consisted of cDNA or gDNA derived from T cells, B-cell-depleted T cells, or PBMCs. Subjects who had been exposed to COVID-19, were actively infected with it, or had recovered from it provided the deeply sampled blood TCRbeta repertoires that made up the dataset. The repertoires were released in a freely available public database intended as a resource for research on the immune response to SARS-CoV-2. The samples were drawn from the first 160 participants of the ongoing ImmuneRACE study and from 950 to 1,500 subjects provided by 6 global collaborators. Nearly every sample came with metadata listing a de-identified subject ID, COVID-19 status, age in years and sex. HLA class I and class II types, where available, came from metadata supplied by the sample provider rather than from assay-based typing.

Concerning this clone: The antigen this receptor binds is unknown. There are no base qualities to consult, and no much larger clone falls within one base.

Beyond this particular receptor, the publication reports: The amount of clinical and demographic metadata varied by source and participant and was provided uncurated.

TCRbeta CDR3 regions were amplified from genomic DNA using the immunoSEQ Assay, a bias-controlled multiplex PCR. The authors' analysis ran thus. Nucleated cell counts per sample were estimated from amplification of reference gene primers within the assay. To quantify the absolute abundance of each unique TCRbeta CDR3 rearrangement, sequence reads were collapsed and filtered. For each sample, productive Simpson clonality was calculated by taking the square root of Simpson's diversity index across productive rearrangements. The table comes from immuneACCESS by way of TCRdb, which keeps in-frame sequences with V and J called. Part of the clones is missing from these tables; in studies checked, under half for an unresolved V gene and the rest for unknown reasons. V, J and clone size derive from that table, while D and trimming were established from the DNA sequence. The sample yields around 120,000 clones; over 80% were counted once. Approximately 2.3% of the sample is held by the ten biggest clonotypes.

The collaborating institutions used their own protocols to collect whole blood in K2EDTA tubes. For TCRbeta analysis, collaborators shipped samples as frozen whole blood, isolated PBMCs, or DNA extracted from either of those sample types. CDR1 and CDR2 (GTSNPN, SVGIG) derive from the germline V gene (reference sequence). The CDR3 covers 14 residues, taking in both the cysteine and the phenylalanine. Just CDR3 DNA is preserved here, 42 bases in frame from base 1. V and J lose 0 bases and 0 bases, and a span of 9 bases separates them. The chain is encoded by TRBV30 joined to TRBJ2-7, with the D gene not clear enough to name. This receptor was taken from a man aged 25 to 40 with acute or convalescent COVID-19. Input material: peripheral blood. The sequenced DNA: TGTGCCTGGAGTGTTTTTTACGGCTCCTACGAGCAGTACTTC. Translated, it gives CAWSVFYGSYEQYF.